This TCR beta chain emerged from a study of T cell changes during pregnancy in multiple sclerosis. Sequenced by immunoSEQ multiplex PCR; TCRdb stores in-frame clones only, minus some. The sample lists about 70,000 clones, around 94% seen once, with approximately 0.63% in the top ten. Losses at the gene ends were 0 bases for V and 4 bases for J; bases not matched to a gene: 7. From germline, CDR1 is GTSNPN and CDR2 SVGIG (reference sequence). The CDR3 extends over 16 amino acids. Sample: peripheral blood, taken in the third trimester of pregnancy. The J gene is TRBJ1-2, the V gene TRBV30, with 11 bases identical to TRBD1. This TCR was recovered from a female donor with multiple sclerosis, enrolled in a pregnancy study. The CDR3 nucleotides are TGTGCCTGGAGTGTAGGGCGGACAGGGGGCTTCTATGGCTACACCTTC. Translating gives CAWSVGRTGGFYGYTF.